Given below is one TCR beta chain in context. This record comes from a study of radiotherapy plus CTLA-4 blockade in lung cancer. The overall study: Disease control reached about 28%, with objective responses in 15% to 20%.

TCRdb keeps only in-frame clones here, not all; method: immunoSEQ multiplex PCR. The table includes 51,000 or so clones, 65% to 85% detected once. V was pared by 8 bases and J by 0 bases, with 4 bases between. CDR1 is MNHEY, CDR2 SMNVEV, per germline (reference sequence). CDR3 size: 12 residues. This receptor was identified in a human donor with non-small cell lung cancer who had stable disease on radiotherapy plus ipilimumab. The chain carries TRBV27 and TRBJ2-2, with D uncertain. This specimen consisted of peripheral blood, obtained from a patient treated with radiotherapy plus ipilimumab. This CDR3 reads CASRTNTGELFF. As DNA, the CDR3 is TGTGCCAGCCGCACGAACACCGGGGAGCTGTTTTTT.